Each of the 8 T cell receptor beta chains below was sequenced from the same sample in a study of OX40 agonist ivuxolimab in advanced cancers. Sequencing used immunoSEQ multiplex PCR; TCRdb keeps in-frame clones, though not all of them. The sample lists some 10,000 clones; around three fifths were seen once. The source was CD4+ or CD8+ T cells sorted from blood, collected in a trial of the OX40 agonist ivuxolimab. These receptors all stem from an adult with an advanced solid tumor such as melanoma, head and neck, liver or kidney cancer.

This chain uses TRBV28 with TRBJ1-2; TRBD1 might be the D (6 bases). V lost 1 base to trimming and J lost 6 bases, with 15 bases between them. The germline V gene has CDR1 MDHEN and CDR2 SYDVKM. The CDR3 has 15 residues. CDR3 nucleotide sequence: TGTGCCAGCAGTTTATTTAGCACAGGGTTGGATGGCTACACCTTC. Its translation: CASSLFSTGLDGYTF.

This clone has just a few counts. The J gene is TRBJ1-2, the V gene TRBV19, with TRBD1 matching 9 bases. Germline V gene data show CDR1 as LNHDA and CDR2 as SQIVND (reference sequence). The junction had 6 bases not matched to a gene; V was cut back by 4 bases and J by 6 bases. The CDR3 length is 14 residues. CDR3 bases: TGTGCCAGTAGTACCCGGGACAGGGTTAATGGCTACACCTTC. It encodes CASSTRDRVNGYTF.

The chain uses TRBV19 and TRBJ2-5; 13 bases are a match to TRBD2. CDR3 length: 15 residues. Losses at the gene ends were 5 bases for V and 4 bases for J; bases not matched to a gene: 4. Germline CDR1 is LNHDA and CDR2 is SQIVND (reference sequence). The CDR3 loop is CASSRTSGSPETQYF. The CDR3 DNA sequence: TGTGCCAGTAGTCGGACTAGCGGGAGTCCAGAGACCCAGTACTTC.

J is TRBJ2-7 and V is TRBV27; 9 bases match TRBD1. Germline V gene data show CDR1 as MNHEY and CDR2 as SMNVEV (reference sequence). The CDR3 consists of 15 residues. After removal of 4 bases from V and 0 bases from J, the junction contained 4 bases not matched to a gene. The DNA for the CDR3 is TGTGCCAGCAGTTCCGGACAGGGGTCCTCCTACGAGCAGTACTTC. Protein product: CASSSGQGSSYEQYF.

This chain links TRBV5-4 with TRBJ2-2, with a possible D match to TRBD2 (5 bases). CDR3 length: 14 residues. Germline V gene data show CDR1 as SGHNT and CDR2 as YYREEE (reference sequence). Trimming stripped 4 bases from V and 3 bases from J, with 10 bases between. The CDR3 DNA reads as TGTGCCAGCAGCCCCTGGACTTACACCGGGGAGCTGTTTTTT. Translated, it gives CASSPWTYTGELFF.

This clone was observed a few times. V gene TRBV7-9 combines with J gene TRBJ1-6; D is unclear. The CDR3 is 15 residues long. The germline V gene has CDR1 SEHNR and CDR2 FQNEAQ (reference sequence). V was pared by 0 bases and J by 7 bases, with 10 bases between. Written as DNA, the CDR3 is TGTGCCAGCAGCTTAGCGGTCGGACTAAATTCACCCCTCCACTTT. This encodes CASSLAVGLNSPLHF.

The chain links TRBV5-4 to TRBJ1-2; D is unresolved. CDR3 length: 13 amino acids. Germline lookup yields CDR1 SGHNT and CDR2 YYREEE (reference sequence). V lost 2 bases, J lost 8 bases, and 13 bases lay in between. The CDR3 sequence: CASSFEGGEGYTF. CDR3 DNA sequence: TGTGCCAGCAGCTTTGAGGGAGGTGAAGGCTACACCTTC.

The chain has TRBV28 and TRBJ2-2, with 10 nucleotides matching TRBD2. This CDR3 contains 17 residues. Germline CDR1 MDHEN, CDR2 SYDVKM. Trimming cost V 7 bases and J 13 bases; bases outside gene matches: 21. The CDR3 reads CASTATSGARTVVGLFF. In nucleotides, the CDR3 is TGTGCCAGCACCGCTACTAGCGGGGCCCGAACAGTAGTCGGGCTGTTTTTT.